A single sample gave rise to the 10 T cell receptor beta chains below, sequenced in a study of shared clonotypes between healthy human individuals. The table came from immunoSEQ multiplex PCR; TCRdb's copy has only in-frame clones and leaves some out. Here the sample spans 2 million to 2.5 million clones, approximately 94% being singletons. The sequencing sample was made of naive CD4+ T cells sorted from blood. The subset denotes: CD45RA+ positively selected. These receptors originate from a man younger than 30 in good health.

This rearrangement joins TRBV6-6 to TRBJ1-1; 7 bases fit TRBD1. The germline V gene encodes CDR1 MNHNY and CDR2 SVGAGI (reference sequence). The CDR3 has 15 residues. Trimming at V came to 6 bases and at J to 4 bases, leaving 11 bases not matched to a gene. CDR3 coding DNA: TGTGCCAGCAGACCGGGGGACAGAGGAATCACTGAAGCTTTCTTT. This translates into CASRPGDRGITEAFF.

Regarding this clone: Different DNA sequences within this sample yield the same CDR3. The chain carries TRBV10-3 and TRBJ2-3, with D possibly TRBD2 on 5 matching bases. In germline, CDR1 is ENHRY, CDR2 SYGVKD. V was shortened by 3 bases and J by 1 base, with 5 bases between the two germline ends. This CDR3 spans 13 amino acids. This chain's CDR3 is CAISEAGTDTQYF. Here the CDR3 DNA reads TGTGCCATCAGTGAAGCGGGCACAGATACGCAGTATTTT.

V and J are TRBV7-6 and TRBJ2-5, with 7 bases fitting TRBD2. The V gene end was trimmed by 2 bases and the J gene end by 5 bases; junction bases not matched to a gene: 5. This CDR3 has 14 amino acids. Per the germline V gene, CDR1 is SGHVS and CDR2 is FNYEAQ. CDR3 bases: TGTGCCAGCAGCTTACCGGGTAGCGGGGAGACCCAGTACTTC. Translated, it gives CASSLPGSGETQYF.

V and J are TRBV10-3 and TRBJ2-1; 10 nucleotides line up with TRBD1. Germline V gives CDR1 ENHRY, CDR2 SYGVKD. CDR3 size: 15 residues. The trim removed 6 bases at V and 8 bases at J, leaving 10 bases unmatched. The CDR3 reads CAISAPGQGSYEQFF. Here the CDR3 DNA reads TGTGCCATCAGCGCACCGGGACAGGGGTCGTATGAGCAGTTCTTC.

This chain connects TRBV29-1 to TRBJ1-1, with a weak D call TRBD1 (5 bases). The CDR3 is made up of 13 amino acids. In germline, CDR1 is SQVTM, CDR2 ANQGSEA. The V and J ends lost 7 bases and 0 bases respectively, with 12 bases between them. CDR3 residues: CSGGGRLNTEAFF. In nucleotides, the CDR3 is TGCAGCGGGGGGGGACGGCTGAACACTGAAGCTTTCTTT.

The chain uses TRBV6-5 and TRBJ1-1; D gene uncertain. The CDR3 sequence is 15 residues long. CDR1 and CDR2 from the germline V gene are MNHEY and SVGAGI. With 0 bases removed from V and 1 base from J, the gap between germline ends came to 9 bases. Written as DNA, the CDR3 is TGTGCCAGCAGTTACTCGAGGGTCTCGAACACTGAAGCTTTCTTT. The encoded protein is CASSYSRVSNTEAFF.

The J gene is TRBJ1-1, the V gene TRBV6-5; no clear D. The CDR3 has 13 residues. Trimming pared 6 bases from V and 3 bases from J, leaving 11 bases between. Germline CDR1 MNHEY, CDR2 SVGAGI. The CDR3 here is CASRPYGHTEAFF. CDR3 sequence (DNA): TGTGCCAGCAGACCGTACGGACACACTGAAGCTTTCTTT.

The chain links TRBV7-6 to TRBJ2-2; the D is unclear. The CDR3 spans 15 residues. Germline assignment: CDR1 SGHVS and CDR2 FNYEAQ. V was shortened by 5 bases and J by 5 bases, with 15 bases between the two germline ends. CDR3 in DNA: TGTGCCAGCAGCCTCGGAAAGAGATTTACCGGGGAGCTGTTTTTT. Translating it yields CASSLGKRFTGELFF.

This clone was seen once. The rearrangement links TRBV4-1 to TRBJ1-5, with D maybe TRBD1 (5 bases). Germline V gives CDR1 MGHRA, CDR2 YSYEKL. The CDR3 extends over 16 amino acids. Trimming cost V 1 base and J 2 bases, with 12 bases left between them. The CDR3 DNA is TGCGCCAGCAGCCAAGTTCCGGGGACCGGCAATCAGCCCCAGCATTTT. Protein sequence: CASSQVPGTGNQPQHF.

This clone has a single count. CDR3 in amino acids: CAWGTDLNTIYF. The DNA of the CDR3 is TGTGCCTGGGGGACGGACTTAAACACCATATATTTT. The V call is TRBV30, the J call TRBJ1-3; D perhaps matches TRBD1 (5 bases). The germline gives CDR1 GTSNPN, CDR2 SVGIG (reference sequence). V dropped 5 bases and J dropped 6 bases, with 11 bases sitting between them. There are 12 residues in the CDR3.